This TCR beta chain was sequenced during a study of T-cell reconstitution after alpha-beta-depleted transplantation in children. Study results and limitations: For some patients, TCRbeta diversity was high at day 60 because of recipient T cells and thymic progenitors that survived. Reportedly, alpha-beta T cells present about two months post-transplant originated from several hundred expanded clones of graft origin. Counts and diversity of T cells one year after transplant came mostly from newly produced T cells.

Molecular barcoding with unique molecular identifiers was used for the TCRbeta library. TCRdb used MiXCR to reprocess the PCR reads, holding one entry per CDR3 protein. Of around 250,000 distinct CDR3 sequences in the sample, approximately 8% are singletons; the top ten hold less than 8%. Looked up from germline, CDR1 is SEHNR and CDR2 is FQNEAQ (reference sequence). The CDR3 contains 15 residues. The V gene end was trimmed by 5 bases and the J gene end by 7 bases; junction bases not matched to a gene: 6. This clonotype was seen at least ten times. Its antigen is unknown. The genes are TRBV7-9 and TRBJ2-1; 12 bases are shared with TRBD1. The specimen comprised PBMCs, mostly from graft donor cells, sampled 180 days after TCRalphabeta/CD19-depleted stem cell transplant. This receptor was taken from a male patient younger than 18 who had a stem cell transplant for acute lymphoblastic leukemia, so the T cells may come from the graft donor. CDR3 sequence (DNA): TGTGCCAGCAGCAAGGGACAGGGGGCGCGAAATGAGCAGTTCTTC. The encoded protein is CASSKGQGARNEQFF.